This entry concerns a single TCR beta chain. Its cognate antigen is unknown. Sampled blood was obtained at baseline, cycle 4 day 1, and cycle 7 day 1. This table comes from immunoSEQ multiplex PCR, and its TCRdb copy is limited to in-frame clones, with some not included. This sample yields about 71,000 clones, of which roughly 84% are seen a single time; roughly 0.8% belongs to the top ten. The sample belongs to a study of OX40 agonist ivuxolimab in advanced cancers. Across the study: Every 2 weeks, patients got intravenous ivuxolimab at one of six dose levels (0.01-10 mg/kg).

Notes on the study in general: Not determined was the antigen specificity of the expanded peripheral T cells.

The germline CDR1 and CDR2 sequences are LGHNT and FRNRAP. This CDR3 has 16 residues. The ends were cut back, 1 base at V and 1 base at J, with 13 bases in the middle. This receptor was taken from an adult with an advanced solid tumor such as melanoma, head and neck, liver or kidney cancer. The input for sequencing was CD4+ or CD8+ T cells sorted from blood, taken in a trial of the OX40 agonist ivuxolimab. The chain carries TRBV12-5 and TRBJ2-5; weak D call: TRBD2 (7 bases). Written as DNA, the CDR3 is TGTGCTAGTGGTTTGGGGTCCGGGGGGCTCCAAGAGACCCAGTACTTC. It is translated as CASGLGSGGLQETQYF.